What follows are 7 T cell receptor beta chains derived from one specimen sequenced in a study of blood T cell repertoires in COVID-19. Repertoires were generated with immunoSEQ multiplex PCR, while TCRdb's copy carries only in-frame clones and drops some. The sample has approximately 300,000 clones, more than 70% seen once. Sequencing was carried out using peripheral blood. The source of these receptors is a woman between 45 and 60 years old with acute or convalescent COVID-19.

This rearrangement joins TRBV28 to TRBJ2-7; weak D call: TRBD2 (5 bases). V was clipped by 6 bases and J by 5 bases, with 11 bases between them. This CDR3 comprises 12 residues. Germline CDR1 is MDHEN and CDR2 is SYDVKM. The chain's CDR3 is CASRFPGDEQYF. In DNA, the CDR3 is TGTGCCAGCAGATTTCCCGGGGACGAGCAGTACTTC.

The rearrangement joins TRBV5-1 to TRBJ2-1, with 7 bases matching TRBD1. The CDR3 has 15 residues. V lost 4 bases, J lost 4 bases, and 8 bases stayed unmatched. Germline values: CDR1 SGHRS, CDR2 YFSETQ. CDR3 bases: TGCGCCAGCAGCATCACAGGGGATCAATACAATGAGCAGTTCTTC. It encodes CASSITGDQYNEQFF. Drawing the rest from reference TRBV5-1 and TRBJ2-1, the complete variable domain is KAGVTQTPRYLIKTRGQQVTLSCSPISGHRSVSWYQQTPGQGLQFLFEYFSETQRNKGNFPGRFSGRQFSNSRSEMNVSTLELGDSALYLCASSITGDQYNEQFFGPGTRLTVL.

The rearrangement uses TRBV6-5 and TRBJ2-7; 9 positions match TRBD2. From germline, CDR1 is MNHEY and CDR2 SVGAGI. This CDR3 spans 14 amino acids. Trimming took 7 bases from V and 4 from J; bases not matched to a gene: 8. In DNA form, the CDR3 reads TGTGCCAGCACTATGTCTAGCGGGAATTACGAGCAGTACTTC. Translating gives CASTMSSGNYEQYF.

A single count supports this clone. The sample contains more than one DNA sequence encoding this CDR3. This chain connects TRBV5-1 to TRBJ2-5; 8 bases map to TRBD1. The V segment lost 5 bases and the J segment 5 bases; nucleotides outside the gene matches: 14. Germline CDR1 SGHRS, CDR2 YFSETQ. The CDR3 has 16 amino acids. The CDR3 nucleotides are TGCGCCAGCAGTCGGCAGGGAAGGGGGGACAGGGAGACCCAGTACTTC. It specifies CASSRQGRGDRETQYF.

The V gene is TRBV7-8, the J gene TRBJ1-1, with D tentatively TRBD1 (6 bases). There are 15 residues in the CDR3. Germline loops: CDR1 SGHVS, CDR2 FQNEAQ. Trimming shortened V by 5 bases and J by 1 base, and 14 bases separated the two germline ends. CDR3 bases: TGTGCCAGCAGCCGTCGCAGGACAGAGAACACTGAAGCTTTCTTT. Its translation: CASSRRRTENTEAFF. The full variable domain, rest sourced from reference TRBV7-8 and TRBJ1-1, is GAGVSQSPRYKVAKRGQDVALRCDPISGHVSLFWYQQALGQGPEFLTYFQNEAQLDKSGLPSDRFFAERPEGSVSTLKIQRTQQEDSAVYLCASSRRRTENTEAFFGQGTRLTVV.

This clone showed up just a few times. V and J are TRBV28 and TRBJ2-3, with D perhaps TRBD2 (7 bases). The length of the CDR3 is 17 residues. Per germline, CDR1 MDHEN and CDR2 SYDVKM. V was cut by 7 bases and J by 1 base, with 21 bases left in between. The DNA for the CDR3 is TGTGCCAGCACCCGTGGGAGGGGGAGGGCCGGCACAGATACGCAGTATTTT. Its translation: CASTRGRGRAGTDTQYF. The variable domain in full, with the rest retrieved from reference TRBV28 and TRBJ2-3, is DVKVTQSSRYLVKRTGEKVFLECVQDMDHENMFWYRQDPGLGLRLIYFSYDVKMKEKGDIPEGYSVSREKKERFSLILESASTNQTSMYLCASTRGRGRAGTDTQYFGPGTRLTVL.

This chain links TRBV2 with TRBJ2-1; weak D call: TRBD1 (6 bases). This CDR3 is built from 13 residues. Trimming removed 4 bases at V and 4 bases at J, with 8 bases between. CDR1 and CDR2 (germline): SNHLY, FYNNEI. CDR3 residues: CASSAQGYNEQFF. The DNA of the CDR3 is TGTGCCAGCAGTGCACAGGGATACAATGAGCAGTTCTTC.